These 30 T cell receptor beta chains share one sample of origin, sequenced in a study of T-cell memory formation after mild COVID-19. A single record per CDR3 protein comes from TCRdb applying MiXCR to the 5' RACE reads. Of roughly 250,000 distinct CDR3 sequences in the sample, around 15% were seen once. The sample taken for sequencing was PBMCs or a T cell subset sorted from them (not recorded which). The receptors shown here come from a man younger than 35 who had mild COVID-19 (a few samples of this study predate the infection). Cell type and time point are not known.

This clonotype was seen a few times. V is TRBV20-1 and J is TRBJ1-1; 10 positions match TRBD1. Looked up from germline, CDR1 is DFQATT and CDR2 is SNEGSKA (reference sequence). The CDR3 contains 14 residues. V shed 5 bases and J 10 bases; nucleotides not matched to a gene: 13. Here the CDR3 DNA reads TGCAGTGCTTGCAACCCGGGACAGGGGTTAGGAGCTTTCTTT. This gives the protein CSACNPGQGLGAFF.

The CDR3 sequence is CASSFRTLLRELFF. The CDR3, as DNA: TGTGCCAGCAGTTTCCGGACCCTTTTGAGGGAGCTGTTTTTT. This chain uses TRBV12-3 or TRBV12-4 with TRBJ2-2, with no clear D. V lost 3 bases and J 9 bases, leaving 14 bases between the germline ends. This CDR3 is built from 14 residues.

This clonotype was seen more than once but under ten times. The chain has TRBV12-3 or TRBV12-4 and TRBJ1-1; 7 bases are a match to TRBD1. This CDR3 is 12 amino acids long. After removal of 5 bases from V and 11 bases from J, the junction contained 8 bases not matched to a gene. DNA for the CDR3: TGTGCCAGCAGTCGGGGACAGCCAGGGGCTTTCTTT. The encoded protein is CASSRGQPGAFF.

The gene calls are TRBV20-1 and TRBJ1-4; 8 bases are shared with TRBD1. From germline, CDR1 is DFQATT and CDR2 SNEGSKA (reference sequence). V gave up 4 bases and J gave up 6 bases; unmatched junction bases: 4. The CDR3 is made up of 13 amino acids. The chain's CDR3 is CSATGGGYEKLFF. The CDR3 DNA follows: TGCAGTGCTACAGGGGGCGGTTATGAAAAACTGTTTTTT.

This chain joins TRBV6-5 and TRBJ2-3, with 10 bases lining up with TRBD2. This CDR3 has 15 amino acids. V shed 5 bases and J 6 bases; nucleotides not matched to a gene: 8. CDR1 and CDR2 from the germline V gene are MNHEY and SVGAGI. CDR3 nucleotide sequence: TGTGCCAGCAGTACCCCTAGCGGGGGAGGGGATACGCAGTATTTT. It specifies CASSTPSGGGDTQYF.

This chain joins TRBV6-5 and TRBJ2-3, with D perhaps TRBD1 or TRBD2 (7 bases each). Trimming removed 9 bases at V and 6 bases at J, with 16 bases between. Per germline, CDR1 MNHEY and CDR2 SVGAGI. This CDR3 spans 13 amino acids. CDR3 region: CASKTGRVDTQYF. CDR3 nucleotides: TGTGCCAGTAAGACAGGGAGGGTGGATACGCAGTATTTT.

This clonotype showed up just a few times. The gene calls are TRBV10-1 and TRBJ2-7; no reliable D call. V shed 3 bases and J shed 2 bases, with 11 bases lying between them. The CDR3 has 14 amino acids. Germline CDR1 reads WNHNN; CDR2 reads SYGVQD (reference sequence). The CDR3 region is CASSEYSGTYEQYF. DNA of the CDR3: TGCGCCAGCAGTGAATACAGTGGGACCTACGAGCAGTACTTC.

This clonotype was counted only a few times. This rearrangement joins TRBV7-8 to TRBJ2-1; D unclear. Trimming took off 4 bases at V and 6 bases at J, with 7 bases between the two ends. The CDR3 contains 12 residues. CDR1 SGHVS and CDR2 FQNEAQ come from the germline V gene. CDR3 amino acids: CASSSIGNEQFF. The CDR3 DNA follows: TGTGCCAGCAGCTCCATAGGCAATGAGCAGTTCTTC.

The genes are TRBV18 and TRBJ1-4; D remains ambiguous. CDR1 and CDR2 from the germline V gene are KGHSH and LQKENI. This CDR3 region has 13 residues. Trimming stripped 4 bases from V and 4 bases from J, with 7 bases between. Here the CDR3 reads CASSRRDNEKLFF. CDR3 DNA: TGTGCCAGCTCACGACGGGATAATGAAAAACTGTTTTTT.

This clonotype was counted ten times or more. A junction end diverges from the germline sequence, so it may reflect a read error. The V call is TRBV10-3, the J call TRBJ2-3; D may match TRBD1 or TRBD2 (6 bases each). Germline V gene data show CDR1 as ENHRY and CDR2 as SYGVKD. CDR3 length equals 14 residues. CDR3: CATSQGGPTDTQYF. For the CDR3, the DNA is TGTGCCACCAGTCAAGGGGGGCCCACAGATACGCAGTATTTT.

In its sample, this clonotype was seen a few times. The chain links TRBV5-4 to TRBJ2-1; 9 bases are shared with TRBD2. V gave up 4 bases and J gave up 8 bases; unmatched junction bases: 13. Germline V CDR1 and CDR2: SGHNT, YYREEE (reference sequence). This CDR3 has 16 amino acids. The DNA for the CDR3 is TGTGCCAGCAGCACCGGAGCACTAGCGGGTGTCGATGAGCAGTTCTTC. Its protein product is CASSTGALAGVDEQFF.

This clonotype was recorded a few times. The chain has TRBV7-2 and TRBJ2-1; TRBD2 agrees at 10 bases. The CDR3 is 15 amino acids. The germline V gene has CDR1 SGHTA and CDR2 FQGNSA. J was trimmed by 3 bases and V by 5 bases; bases with no gene match: 4. In DNA form, the CDR3 reads TGTGCCAGCAGCCCCGGGACTAGCGACTACAATGAGCAGTTCTTC. It specifies CASSPGTSDYNEQFF.

There are a few counts of this clonotype. The chain combines TRBV10-3 with TRBJ1-1; D possibly corresponds to TRBD1 (5 bases). Deletions cut 7 bases from V and 0 bases from J, with 12 bases between. This CDR3 region has 14 residues. The germline V gene has CDR1 ENHRY and CDR2 SYGVKD. CDR3 nucleotide sequence: TGTGCCATCAAGCCCGGGGCCCTGAACACTGAAGCTTTCTTT. Protein product: CAIKPGALNTEAFF.

This clonotype was seen repeatedly, ten times or more. This rearrangement joins TRBV12-3 or TRBV12-4 to TRBJ2-3; a possible D gene is TRBD2 (6 bases). The V and J ends lost 6 bases and 1 base respectively, with 11 bases between them. The CDR3 extends over 14 amino acids. CDR3 sequence (DNA): TGTGCCAGCAGAACGGGGGTCGGCACAGATACGCAGTATTTT. As protein: CASRTGVGTDTQYF.

The rearrangement links TRBV11-2 to TRBJ2-7, with 8 bases aligning to TRBD2. CDR1 and CDR2 (germline): SGHAT, FQNNGV. V lost 5 bases, J lost 5 bases, and 5 bases stayed unmatched. This CDR3 is built from 13 residues. The CDR3 bases are TGTGCCAGCAGCCCTCGGGGGGGCAACGAGCAGTACTTC. The encoded protein is CASSPRGGNEQYF.

This clonotype was observed a single time. The V call is TRBV19, the J call TRBJ1-1; D is possibly TRBD1 (6 bases). The V gene lost 3 bases and the J gene lost 4 bases, with 18 bases spanning the gap. The CDR3 sequence is 16 residues long. Germline V lookup: CDR1 LNHDA, CDR2 SQIVND (reference sequence). The CDR3 sequence is CASSMVTAHRATEAFF. CDR3 nucleotides: TGTGCCAGTAGTATGGTGACAGCCCACAGGGCCACTGAAGCTTTCTTT.

The chain recombines TRBV6-5 with TRBJ2-3; 7 positions match TRBD2. The CDR3 runs to 12 residues. Germline trimming cut 8 bases from V and 4 bases from J; bases unmatched to any gene: 3. Germline values: CDR1 MNHEY, CDR2 SVGAGI. The CDR3 coding sequence is TGTGCCAGCCGGGGGGAAGCAGATACGCAGTATTTT. Translation gives CASRGEADTQYF.

This clonotype was found a few times. CDR3 sequence reads: CATRGQGPGETQYF. CDR3 in DNA: TGTGCCACCAGAGGACAGGGCCCCGGGGAGACCCAGTACTTC. The chain combines TRBV24-1 with TRBJ2-5, with 8 bases lining up with TRBD1. The V segment lost 7 bases and the J segment 5 bases; nucleotides outside the gene matches: 8. CDR3 length: 14 amino acids. Germline CDR1 is KGHDR and CDR2 is SFDVKD.

This clonotype appeared a few times. The J gene is TRBJ1-2, the V gene TRBV11-2, with TRBD1 identical over 9 bases. The V gene's germline CDR1 is SGHAT and CDR2 FQNNGV. The CDR3 extends over 15 amino acids. The V and J ends lost 5 bases and 7 bases, in that order; junction bases with no gene match: 11. The CDR3 nucleotides are TGTGCCAGCAGCGGATTCCGGGACAGGGCGGCTGGCTACACCTTC. Translating gives CASSGFRDRAAGYTF.

The rearrangement links TRBV20-1 to TRBJ1-3; D call uncertain. This CDR3 spans 15 amino acids. Between the trimmed V and J ends, which lost 3 bases and 0 bases, there was a span of 12 bases. Germline V gives CDR1 DFQATT, CDR2 SNEGSKA (reference sequence). In DNA, the CDR3 is TGCAGTGCTAGTAGCAGATCCTTCTCTGGAAACACCATATATTTT. Translation gives CSASSRSFSGNTIYF.

This clonotype showed up just a few times. V is TRBV20-1 and J is TRBJ2-7; TRBD2 is a possible D gene (6 bases). From germline, CDR1 is DFQATT and CDR2 SNEGSKA (reference sequence). This CDR3 has 15 amino acids. The V end lost 1 base, the J end lost 12 bases, and 25 bases lay between the germline ends. The CDR3 nucleotides are TGCAGTGCTAGAGCCCCCCGACTAGACCACCTAGGAACGTACTTC. This codes for CSARAPRLDHLGTYF.

The chain carries TRBV5-6 and TRBJ2-5; D possibly uses TRBD1 or TRBD2 (6 bases each). Germline V gene sequence: CDR1 SGHDT, CDR2 YYEEEE. This CDR3 has 14 residues. V lost 4 bases and J lost 3, with 13 bases in between. Here the CDR3 reads CASSLWGAEETQYF. The CDR3 coding sequence is TGTGCCAGCAGCCTTTGGGGGGCTGAAGAGACCCAGTACTTC.

There are a few counts of this clonotype. The junction differs from germline at one of its ends, possibly a read error. J is TRBJ2-3 and V is TRBV7-7; D possibly corresponds to TRBD1 (5 bases). CDR1 SSHAT and CDR2 FNYEAQ come from the germline V gene (reference sequence). CDR3 length equals 14 residues. The CDR3 region has the DNA TGTGCTAGCAGCCCCGGGCAGGGTGGAGTTACGCAGTATTTT. Amino acids: CASSPGQGGVTQYF.

This clonotype was found a few times. The gene calls are TRBV30 and TRBJ1-3; 8 positions match TRBD1. J lost 2 bases, V lost 3 bases, and 6 bases had no gene match. The CDR3 runs 15 residues. From germline, CDR1 is GTSNPN and CDR2 SVGIG (reference sequence). DNA of the CDR3: TGTGCCTGGAGCCGGACAGGGCTTACTGGAAACACCATATATTTT. It encodes CAWSRTGLTGNTIYF.

This clonotype was seen only a few times. The J gene is TRBJ2-3, the V gene TRBV5-4; 9 bases are shared with TRBD2. Per germline, CDR1 SGHNT and CDR2 YYREEE (reference sequence). This CDR3 has 16 amino acids. J lost 4 bases, V lost 1 base, and 7 bases had no gene match. The DNA for the CDR3 is TGTGCCAGCAGCTTGTACGCGGGGGGGAGGGCAGATACGCAGTATTTT. Translated: CASSLYAGGRADTQYF.

This clonotype has ten or more counts. The chain combines TRBV5-1 with TRBJ2-2; 12 bases fit TRBD2. The CDR3 runs to 19 residues. V was clipped by 4 bases and J by 4 bases; unmatched bases: 14. Germline values: CDR1 SGHRS, CDR2 YFSETQ. The CDR3 sequence is CASSPETSGGLISTGELFF. The CDR3 DNA follows: TGCGCCAGCAGCCCGGAGACTAGCGGGGGACTAATCAGCACCGGGGAGCTGTTTTTT.

This clonotype came up a few times. This chain links TRBV5-1 with TRBJ1-2, with D maybe TRBD1 (5 bases). The CDR3 contains 17 residues. Germline CDR1 reads SGHRS; CDR2 reads YFSETQ. Trimming removed 0 bases from V and 2 bases from J, with 17 bases in between. As DNA, the CDR3 is TGCGCCAGCAGCTTGGTTGCAGGGAGGGGAACCAACTATGGCTACACCTTC. Its translation is CASSLVAGRGTNYGYTF.

The sample holds a few counts of this clonotype. The chain joins TRBV18 to TRBJ2-5, with 7 bases lining up with TRBD1. Germline trimming cut 4 bases from V and 2 bases from J; bases unmatched to any gene: 7. Looked up from germline, CDR1 is KGHSH and CDR2 is LQKENI. This CDR3 is built from 15 residues. CDR3 DNA sequence: TGTGCCAGCTCACGGGGACAGCCAAGGCAAGAGACCCAGTACTTC. It encodes CASSRGQPRQETQYF.

The chain couples TRBV3-1 to TRBJ2-7; D gene unclear. The CDR3 sequence is 12 residues long. Germline loops: CDR1 LGHDT, CDR2 YNNKEL (reference sequence). V was pared by 3 bases and J by 2 bases, with 5 bases between. The CDR3 region is CASSQRPYEQYF. In nucleotides, the CDR3 is TGTGCCAGCAGCCAGCGACCCTACGAGCAGTACTTC.

This clonotype was observed a few times. The chain employs TRBV18 and TRBJ2-2; D possibly corresponds to TRBD1 (6 bases). Trimming removed 3 bases at V and 0 bases at J, with 20 bases between. Per germline, CDR1 KGHSH and CDR2 LQKENI. The CDR3 sequence is 19 residues long. The chain's CDR3 is CASSPNLATGPTNTGELFF. In DNA form, the CDR3 reads TGTGCCAGCTCACCGAACCTTGCGACAGGCCCCACGAACACCGGGGAGCTGTTTTTT.